The TCR beta chain described here comes from a study of beta chain features in type 1 diabetes. About the research overall: Regarding age, gender and cell yields, patients proved similar to healthy donors.

The ends were cut back, 1 base at V and 9 bases at J, with 10 bases in the middle. CDR3 length: 13 residues. Germline lookup yields CDR1 SGHAT and CDR2 FQNNGV. A heparinised blood draw that averaged approximately 120 mL was obtained once from each donor. Once sorted, every population was more than 95% pure. Since all of the isolated RNA was reverse transcribed, expressed TCRB transcripts were what got sequenced. Generated by immunoSEQ multiplex PCR, the TCRdb table keeps only in-frame clones and is missing some. The data show 200,000 to 300,000 clones, 27% seen once. The J gene is TRBJ2-1, the V gene TRBV11-2; no firm D call. The sequenced sample consisted of central memory CD4+ T cells from blood. The sequence came from a young man in good health. CDR3 in amino acids: CASSLVDPGEQFF. The CDR3 coding sequence is TGTGCCAGCAGCTTAGTAGATCCTGGTGAGCAGTTCTTC.